This TCR beta chain was identified in a study of vaccination and CD4 T cells after COVID-19. Study overall: Each control culture was treated with a CEFX pool, an HIV-1 Nef pool, or no peptide.

The sample's treatment: roughly ten-day PBMC culture with coronavirus spike peptide pools or control peptides (ViraFEST assay). V gave up 3 bases and J gave up 6 bases; unmatched junction bases: 8. CDR1 is GTSNPN, CDR2 SVGIG, per germline (reference sequence). This CDR3 has 14 amino acids. Sequenced with the Oncomine TCR Beta short-read assay was DNA taken from cultured CD4+ T cells. Each CDR3 protein gets one entry after TCRdb re-called the PCR reads with MiXCR. The data contain about 13,000 distinct CDR3 sequences, roughly three fifths of them singletons. As for this clonotype: Antigen: not known.

This clonotype was obtained from a human donor who had recovered from COVID-19. The rearrangement links TRBV30 to TRBJ2-3, with TRBD1 identical over 8 bases. The sequencing input was CD4+ T cells from blood, cultured in vitro. The CDR3 DNA is TGTGCCTGGAGCGCCGACAGGGGAGTTGATACGCAGTATTTT. Its protein is CAWSADRGVDTQYF.